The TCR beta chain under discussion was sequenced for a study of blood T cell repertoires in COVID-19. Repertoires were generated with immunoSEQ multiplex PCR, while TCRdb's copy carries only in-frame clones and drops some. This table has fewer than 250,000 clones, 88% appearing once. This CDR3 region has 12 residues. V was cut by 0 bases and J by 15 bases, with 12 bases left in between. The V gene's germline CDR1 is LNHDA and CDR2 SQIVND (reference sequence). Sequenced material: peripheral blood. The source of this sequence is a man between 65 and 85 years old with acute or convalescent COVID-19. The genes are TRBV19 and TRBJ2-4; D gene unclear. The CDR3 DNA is TGTGCCAGTAGTATAGAAGAGAGAGAGTGGTACTTC. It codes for CASSIEEREWYF.